The 19 T cell receptor beta chains reported below all come from one sample, sequenced in a study of blood T cell repertoires in COVID-19. Some clones are missing from TCRdb's copy, which holds only in-frame ones; the method was immunoSEQ multiplex PCR. Of 200,000 to 250,000 clones in the sample, 83% are singletons; the top ten hold approximately 4%. Input material: PBMCs or T cells enriched from blood (not recorded which). These receptor sequences come from a woman in her forties who had been exposed to COVID-19.

The chain recombines TRBV27 with TRBJ1-5; no clear D gene. Trimming stripped 5 bases from V and 0 bases from J, with 14 bases between. CDR3 size: 16 residues. Germline V lookup: CDR1 MNHEY, CDR2 SMNVEV (reference sequence). Written as DNA, the CDR3 is TGTGCCAGCAGTCCTTCTTCGGGGTTTAGCAATCAGCCCCAGCATTTT. It yields the protein CASSPSSGFSNQPQHF.

This clone was recorded a few times. The chain recombines TRBV5-1 with TRBJ2-7; weak D call: TRBD1 (6 bases). Trimming took off 4 bases at V and 0 bases at J, with 11 bases between the two ends. The CDR3 runs to 14 residues. Germline assignment: CDR1 SGHRS and CDR2 YFSETQ. CDR3 bases: TGCGCCAGCAGCCCGGGACATGGCTCCTACGAGCAGTACTTC. It translates to CASSPGHGSYEQYF.

This clone has more than one count but fewer than ten. This chain uses TRBV3-1 (or the pseudogene TRBV3-2) with TRBJ2-3; 13 bases are a match to TRBD2. The CDR3 loop spans 15 amino acids. Germline CDR1 and CDR2: LGHDT and YNNKEL (reference sequence). Germline trimming cut 3 bases from V and 6 bases from J; bases unmatched to any gene: 3. The DNA for the CDR3 is TGTGCCAGCAGCCAGGGACTAGCGGGGTTTGATACGCAGTATTTT. Its protein product is CASSQGLAGFDTQYF.

The rearrangement uses TRBV13 and TRBJ2-7; no firm D call. In germline, CDR1 is PRHDT, CDR2 FYEKMQ (reference sequence). The ends were cut back, 1 base at V and 1 base at J, with 5 bases in the middle. The CDR3 totals 13 residues. The CDR3 DNA is TGTGCCAGCAGCTTAGACGGGTCCTACGAGCAGTACTTC. Translated, it gives CASSLDGSYEQYF.

This clone was counted between two and nine times. V and J are TRBV11-2 and TRBJ2-1, with 12 bases fitting TRBD2. CDR3 size: 15 residues. Germline lookup yields CDR1 SGHAT and CDR2 FQNNGV. With 6 bases clipped from V and 2 bases from J, the junction kept 2 bases outside the gene matches. CDR3 residues: CASRRLAGAYNEQFF. Here the CDR3 DNA reads TGTGCCAGCAGGCGACTAGCGGGGGCCTACAATGAGCAGTTCTTC.

The V call is TRBV5-1, the J call TRBJ2-3, with 9 bases fitting TRBD1. Germline trimming cut 2 bases from V and 6 bases from J; bases unmatched to any gene: 4. This CDR3 is 14 amino acids long. Germline lookup yields CDR1 SGHRS and CDR2 YFSETQ. Here the CDR3 DNA reads TGCGCCAGCAGCTTCGGGACAGGGTCCGATACGCAGTATTTT. Translation gives CASSFGTGSDTQYF. Variable domain in full (rest from reference TRBV5-1 and TRBJ2-3): KAGVTQTPRYLIKTRGQQVTLSCSPISGHRSVSWYQQTPGQGLQFLFEYFSETQRNKGNFPGRFSGRQFSNSRSEMNVSTLELGDSALYLCASSFGTGSDTQYFGPGTRLTVL.

This clone came up many times. The sample carries other DNA sequences with the same CDR3. The chain carries TRBV7-9 and TRBJ1-2; D not resolved. V was trimmed by 1 base and J by 8 bases, leaving 8 bases between them. CDR3 length equals 12 residues. Germline-derived CDR1 and CDR2 are SEHNR and FQNEAQ (reference sequence). CDR3 sequence: CASSLEGGGYTF. Here the CDR3 DNA reads TGTGCCAGCAGCTTAGAAGGAGGCGGCTACACCTTC.

The V and J genes are TRBV2 and TRBJ2-2; TRBD2 aligns across 10 bases. This CDR3 has 21 amino acids. Looked up from germline, CDR1 is SNHLY and CDR2 is FYNNEI. V dropped 3 bases and J dropped 2; count of bases not matched to a gene: 18. The CDR3 coding sequence is TGTGCCAGCAGTGATGCCGGTCTTCTGGATAGCGGGGGGTCTAACACCGGGGAGCTGTTTTTT. Protein sequence: CASSDAGLLDSGGSNTGELFF.

The rearrangement uses TRBV5-1 and TRBJ2-1, with D perhaps matching TRBD2 (6 bases). The CDR3 runs to 13 residues. Germline V CDR1 and CDR2: SGHRS, YFSETQ. Trimming removed 6 bases at V and 7 bases at J, with 14 bases between. CDR3 DNA: TGCGCCAGCACCCGAGCGGGTCTAAATGAGCAGTTCTTC. It codes for CASTRAGLNEQFF.

The J gene is TRBJ1-6, the V gene TRBV7-3; TRBD1 might be the D (6 bases). V lost 2 bases, J lost 8 bases, and 13 bases lay in between. The germline gives CDR1 SGHTA, CDR2 FQGTGA. The CDR3 covers 15 residues. CDR3 amino acids: CASSLSGGQDSPLHF. CDR3 DNA: TGTGCCAGCAGCTTATCCGGGGGGCAGGATTCACCCCTCCACTTT.

Notes on this clone: Other DNA sequences in the sample encode the same CDR3. This chain connects TRBV7-2 to TRBJ1-1; D is perhaps TRBD1 (5 bases). Trimming removed 1 base at V and 0 bases at J, with 9 bases between. The CDR3 spans 15 residues. The germline gives CDR1 SGHTA, CDR2 FQGNSA. The CDR3 nucleotides are TGTGCCAGCAGCTTAGTCGGGGGGGTGAACACTGAAGCTTTCTTT. Amino acid sequence: CASSLVGGVNTEAFF. The full variable domain, completed using reference TRBV7-2 and TRBJ1-1, is GAGVSQSPSNKVTEKGKDVELRCDPISGHTALYWYRQSLGQGLEFLIYFQGNSAPDKSGLPSDRFSAERTGGSVSTLTIQRTQQEDSAVYLCASSLVGGVNTEAFFGQGTRLTVV.

The chain carries TRBV5-1 and TRBJ2-3, with TRBD1 matching over 9 bases. CDR3 length: 14 amino acids. CDR1 and CDR2 (germline): SGHRS, YFSETQ. J lost 3 bases, V lost 2 bases, and 1 base had no gene match. The CDR3 reads CASSLQGATDTQYF. The CDR3 bases are TGCGCCAGCAGCTTACAGGGGGCTACAGATACGCAGTATTTT.

Only one count was recorded for this clone. The V call is TRBV5-4, the J call TRBJ2-5, with D perhaps TRBD1 (7 bases). CDR1 is SGHNT, CDR2 YYREEE, per germline (reference sequence). This CDR3 spans 15 amino acids. V was trimmed by 2 bases and J by 3 bases, leaving 14 bases between them. The CDR3 DNA reads as TGTGCCAGCAGCTTTGGAGGGGGCGTAAAAGAGACCCAGTACTTC. Protein sequence: CASSFGGGVKETQYF.

Here the CDR3 DNA reads TGTGCCAGCAGCTTAACCCGACAGGGCTTGAACACCGGGGAGCTGTTTTTT. It encodes CASSLTRQGLNTGELFF. This chain uses TRBV7-3 with TRBJ2-2; 7 bases align to TRBD1. Germline CDR1 SGHTA, CDR2 FQGTGA. The J segment lost 1 base and the V segment lost 0 bases, leaving 5 bases of the junction unmatched. This CDR3 contains 17 residues.

V usage is TRBV11-3 and J usage is TRBJ2-1; D perhaps matches TRBD2 (5 bases). The CDR3 is made up of 16 amino acids. The germline V gene encodes CDR1 SGHNT and CDR2 YENEEA. Trimming removed 0 bases from V and 4 bases from J, with 13 bases in between. The CDR3 is CASSLDGGPFYNEQFF. The CDR3 bases are TGTGCCAGCAGCTTAGACGGAGGACCATTTTACAATGAGCAGTTCTTC.

The J gene is TRBJ1-2, the V gene TRBV10-3, with no clear D. Germline CDR1 and CDR2: ENHRY and SYGVKD. The CDR3 has 12 amino acids. V was clipped by 0 bases and J by 7 bases, with 6 bases between them. The CDR3 protein is CAISESGVGYTF. The CDR3 DNA follows: TGTGCCATCAGTGAGTCCGGAGTTGGCTACACCTTC.

The chain joins TRBV6-6 to TRBJ2-1, with TRBD1 as a possible D gene (5 bases). The CDR3 covers 14 residues. Germline V gene lookup returns CDR1 MNHNY and CDR2 SVGAGI (reference sequence). V lost 3 bases to trimming and J lost 7 bases, with 13 bases between them. CDR3 in DNA: TGTGCCAGCAGTTATACGACAGCAAGGAATGAGCAGTTCTTC. Protein sequence: CASSYTTARNEQFF.

This chain uses TRBV5-4 with TRBJ2-7; possibly TRBD1 for D (5 bases). Trimming cost V 4 bases and J 4 bases, with 12 bases left between them. Germline assignment: CDR1 SGHNT and CDR2 YYREEE (reference sequence). This CDR3 comprises 13 residues. The CDR3 coding sequence is TGTGCCAGCAGCATTGACAGAGATTACGAGCAGTACTTC. Encoded protein: CASSIDRDYEQYF.

The CDR3: CASSYSTGTGLGEQFF. CDR3 coding DNA: TGTGCCAGCAGTTACTCGACCGGGACAGGTCTGGGTGAGCAGTTCTTC. The chain has TRBV6-5 and TRBJ2-1; 8 bases agree with TRBD1. The CDR3 sequence is 16 residues long. CDR1 and CDR2 from the germline V gene are MNHEY and SVGAGI. The V and J ends lost 0 bases and 9 bases, in that order; junction bases with no gene match: 10.